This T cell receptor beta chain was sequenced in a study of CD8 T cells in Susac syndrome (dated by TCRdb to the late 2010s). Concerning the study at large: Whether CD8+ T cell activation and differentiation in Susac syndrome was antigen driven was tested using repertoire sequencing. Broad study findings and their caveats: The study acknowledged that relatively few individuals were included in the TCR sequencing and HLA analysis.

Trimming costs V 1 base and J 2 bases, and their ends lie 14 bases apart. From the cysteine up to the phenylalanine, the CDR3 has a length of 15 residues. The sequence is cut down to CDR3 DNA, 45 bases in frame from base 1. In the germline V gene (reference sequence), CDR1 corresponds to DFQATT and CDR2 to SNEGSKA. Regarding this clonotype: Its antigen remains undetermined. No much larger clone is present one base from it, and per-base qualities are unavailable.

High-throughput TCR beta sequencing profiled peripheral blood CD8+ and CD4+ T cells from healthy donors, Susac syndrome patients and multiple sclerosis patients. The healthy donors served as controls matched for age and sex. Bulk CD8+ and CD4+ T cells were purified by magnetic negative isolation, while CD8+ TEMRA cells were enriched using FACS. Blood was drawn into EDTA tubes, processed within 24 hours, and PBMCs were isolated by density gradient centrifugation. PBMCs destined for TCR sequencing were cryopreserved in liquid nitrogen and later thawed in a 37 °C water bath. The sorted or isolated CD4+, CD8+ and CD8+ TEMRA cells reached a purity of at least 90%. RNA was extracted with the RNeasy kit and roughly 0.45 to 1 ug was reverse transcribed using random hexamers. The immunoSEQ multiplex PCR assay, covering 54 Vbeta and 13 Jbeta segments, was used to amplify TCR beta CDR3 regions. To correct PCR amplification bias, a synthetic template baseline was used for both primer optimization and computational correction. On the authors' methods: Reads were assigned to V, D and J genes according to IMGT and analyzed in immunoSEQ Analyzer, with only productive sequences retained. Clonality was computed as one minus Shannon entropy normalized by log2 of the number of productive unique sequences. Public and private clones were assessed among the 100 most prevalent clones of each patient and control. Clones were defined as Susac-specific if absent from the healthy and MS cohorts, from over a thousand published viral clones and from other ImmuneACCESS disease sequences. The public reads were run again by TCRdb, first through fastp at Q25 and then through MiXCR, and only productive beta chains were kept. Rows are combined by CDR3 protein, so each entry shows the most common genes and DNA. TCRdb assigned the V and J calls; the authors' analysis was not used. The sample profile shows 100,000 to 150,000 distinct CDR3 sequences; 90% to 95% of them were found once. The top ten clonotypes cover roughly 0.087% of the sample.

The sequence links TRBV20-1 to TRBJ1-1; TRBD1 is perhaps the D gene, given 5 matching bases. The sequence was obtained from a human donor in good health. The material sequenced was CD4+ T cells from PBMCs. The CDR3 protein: CSARVPERGNTEAFF. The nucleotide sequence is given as TGCAGTGCTAGAGTTCCGGAGAGGGGTAACACTGAAGCTTTCTTT.